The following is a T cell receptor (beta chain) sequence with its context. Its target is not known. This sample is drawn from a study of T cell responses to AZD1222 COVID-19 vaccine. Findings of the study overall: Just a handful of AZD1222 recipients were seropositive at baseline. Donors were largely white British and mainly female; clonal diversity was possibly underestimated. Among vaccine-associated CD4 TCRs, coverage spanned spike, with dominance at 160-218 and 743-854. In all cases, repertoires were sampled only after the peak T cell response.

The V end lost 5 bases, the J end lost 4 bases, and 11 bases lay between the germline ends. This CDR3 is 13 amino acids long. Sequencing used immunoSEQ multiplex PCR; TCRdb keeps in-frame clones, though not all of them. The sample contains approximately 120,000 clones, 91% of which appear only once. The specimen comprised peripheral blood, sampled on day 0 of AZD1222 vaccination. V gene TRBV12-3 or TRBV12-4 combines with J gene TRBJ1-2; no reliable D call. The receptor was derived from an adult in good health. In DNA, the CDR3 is TGTGCCAGCAGTGGAGACGTTGGCTATGGCTACACCTTC. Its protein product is CASSGDVGYGYTF.